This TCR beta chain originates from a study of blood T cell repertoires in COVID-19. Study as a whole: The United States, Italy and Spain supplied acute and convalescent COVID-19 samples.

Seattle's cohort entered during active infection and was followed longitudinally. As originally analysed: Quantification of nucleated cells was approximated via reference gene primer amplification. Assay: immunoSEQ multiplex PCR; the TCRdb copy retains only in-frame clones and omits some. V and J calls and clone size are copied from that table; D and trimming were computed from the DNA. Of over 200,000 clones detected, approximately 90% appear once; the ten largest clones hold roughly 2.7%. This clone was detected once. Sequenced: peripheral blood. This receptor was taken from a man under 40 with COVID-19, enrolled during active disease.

The chain's CDR3 is CASSPPGGIEAFF. The CDR3 nucleotides are TGTGCCAGCTCACCACCAGGGGGAATTGAAGCTTTCTTT. The chain has TRBV18 and TRBJ1-1, with D perhaps matching TRBD1 (6 bases). The CDR3 extends over 13 amino acids. CDR1 is KGHSH, CDR2 LQKENI, per germline. Trimming removed 0 bases from V and 7 bases from J, with 9 bases in between.